This TCR beta chain came from a study of response to subunit inactivated influenza vaccine. Points from the study as a whole: Seasonal influenza vaccination, on each occasion, was suggested by the authors to recruit few new T cells.

Germline V gene sequence: CDR1 MNHEY, CDR2 SVGEGT. The CDR3 has 15 amino acids. The V end lost 5 bases, the J end lost 3 bases, and 16 bases lay between the germline ends. As to this clonotype: The antigen is not known.

Using its own MiXCR run on the RT-PCR reads, TCRdb lists one record per CDR3 protein. The table records hundreds of thousands of distinct CDR3 sequences, 20% to 25% of them present only once. The TCR sequence derives from a man aged 50-75 years who received an inactivated influenza vaccine. This rearrangement joins TRBV6-2 or TRBV6-3 to TRBJ1-1; a possible D gene is TRBD1 (5 bases). The input for sequencing was PBMCs from blood, taken 21 months after vaccination. The CDR3 reads CASSDEGPRYTEAFF. The CDR3 region has the DNA TGTGCCAGCAGTGACGAGGGGCCCAGGTACACTGAAGCTTTCTTT.